The rows below give T cell receptor beta chains drawn from one sample of a study of blood T cell repertoires in COVID-19. TCRdb's table, derived via immunoSEQ multiplex PCR, lists solely in-frame clones and lacks some. This sample has 150,000 to 200,000 clones; roughly 85% occur once, and the top ten carry under 20%. Sequencing was done on a sample of PBMCs or T cells enriched from blood (not recorded which). These receptors came from a woman aged 70-85 years in a cohort exposed to, infected with or recovered from COVID-19 (not recorded which). Both conserved end residues are part of each CDR3. D genes are given only for firm matches. Clone size is shown for a subset of rows, as once, few, many or a class of expanded clone.

>TRBJ1-2|.|.|TRBV7-9
CASSLNADLINYGYTF
TGTGCCAGCAGTTTGAACGCCGACTTAATTAACTATGGCTACACCTTC
>TRBJ2-7|.|once|TRBV11-1
CASSQGGYSDEQYF
TGTGCCAGCAGCCAGGGGGGATACTCGGACGAGCAGTACTTC
>TRBJ1-6|.|.|TRBV28
CASSLGRNYNSPLHF
TGTGCCAGCAGTTTAGGCCGAAATTATAATTCACCCCTCCACTTT
>TRBJ1-3|.|once|TRBV7-8
CASSLVTSYSGNTIYF
TGTGCCAGCAGCTTAGTGACATCTTACTCTGGAAACACCATATATTTT
>TRBJ1-4|.|.|TRBV28
CASRRGANEKLFF
TGTGCCAGCAGGCGGGGAGCTAATGAAAAACTGTTTTTT
>TRBJ2-1|TRBD2|.|TRBV6-2/TRBV6-3
CASSYGLAGRDEQFF
TGTGCCAGCAGTTACGGACTAGCGGGACGGGATGAGCAGTTCTTC
>TRBJ2-5|TRBD1|.|TRBV6-4
CASSAHDRAGETQYF
TGTGCCAGCAGTGCCCACGACAGGGCAGGAGAGACCCAGTACTTC
>TRBJ2-2|TRBD2|.|TRBV18
CASSPLAGAGELFF
TGTGCCAGCTCACCACTAGCGGGAGCCGGGGAGCTGTTTTTT
>TRBJ2-2|TRBD2|.|TRBV10-3
CAISVSRGWTGELFF
TGTGCCATCAGTGTATCGCGGGGGTGGACCGGGGAGCTGTTTTTT
>TRBJ1-5|.|.|TRBV28
CASSIHRSINQPQHF
TGTGCCAGCAGCATTCATAGAAGCATAAATCAGCCCCAGCATTTT
>TRBJ2-1|TRBD2|.|TRBV4-1
CASRASGTQAGVSNEQFF
TGCGCCAGCAGAGCAAGTGGAACTCAAGCGGGAGTTAGCAATGAGCAGTTCTTC
>TRBJ1-4|.|.|TRBV5-1
CASSLGQEAEKLFF
TGCGCCAGCAGCTTGGGGCAGGAGGCTGAAAAACTGTTTTTT
>TRBJ2-5|TRBD2|.|TRBV7-2
CASSLGGSGTGTQYF
TGTGCCAGCAGTCTCGGGGGGAGTGGGACGGGGACCCAGTACTTC
>TRBJ2-1|TRBD2|.|TRBV6-5
CASSSSTSGSYNEQFF
TGTGCCAGCAGTTCTAGCACTAGCGGGTCCTACAATGAGCAGTTCTTC